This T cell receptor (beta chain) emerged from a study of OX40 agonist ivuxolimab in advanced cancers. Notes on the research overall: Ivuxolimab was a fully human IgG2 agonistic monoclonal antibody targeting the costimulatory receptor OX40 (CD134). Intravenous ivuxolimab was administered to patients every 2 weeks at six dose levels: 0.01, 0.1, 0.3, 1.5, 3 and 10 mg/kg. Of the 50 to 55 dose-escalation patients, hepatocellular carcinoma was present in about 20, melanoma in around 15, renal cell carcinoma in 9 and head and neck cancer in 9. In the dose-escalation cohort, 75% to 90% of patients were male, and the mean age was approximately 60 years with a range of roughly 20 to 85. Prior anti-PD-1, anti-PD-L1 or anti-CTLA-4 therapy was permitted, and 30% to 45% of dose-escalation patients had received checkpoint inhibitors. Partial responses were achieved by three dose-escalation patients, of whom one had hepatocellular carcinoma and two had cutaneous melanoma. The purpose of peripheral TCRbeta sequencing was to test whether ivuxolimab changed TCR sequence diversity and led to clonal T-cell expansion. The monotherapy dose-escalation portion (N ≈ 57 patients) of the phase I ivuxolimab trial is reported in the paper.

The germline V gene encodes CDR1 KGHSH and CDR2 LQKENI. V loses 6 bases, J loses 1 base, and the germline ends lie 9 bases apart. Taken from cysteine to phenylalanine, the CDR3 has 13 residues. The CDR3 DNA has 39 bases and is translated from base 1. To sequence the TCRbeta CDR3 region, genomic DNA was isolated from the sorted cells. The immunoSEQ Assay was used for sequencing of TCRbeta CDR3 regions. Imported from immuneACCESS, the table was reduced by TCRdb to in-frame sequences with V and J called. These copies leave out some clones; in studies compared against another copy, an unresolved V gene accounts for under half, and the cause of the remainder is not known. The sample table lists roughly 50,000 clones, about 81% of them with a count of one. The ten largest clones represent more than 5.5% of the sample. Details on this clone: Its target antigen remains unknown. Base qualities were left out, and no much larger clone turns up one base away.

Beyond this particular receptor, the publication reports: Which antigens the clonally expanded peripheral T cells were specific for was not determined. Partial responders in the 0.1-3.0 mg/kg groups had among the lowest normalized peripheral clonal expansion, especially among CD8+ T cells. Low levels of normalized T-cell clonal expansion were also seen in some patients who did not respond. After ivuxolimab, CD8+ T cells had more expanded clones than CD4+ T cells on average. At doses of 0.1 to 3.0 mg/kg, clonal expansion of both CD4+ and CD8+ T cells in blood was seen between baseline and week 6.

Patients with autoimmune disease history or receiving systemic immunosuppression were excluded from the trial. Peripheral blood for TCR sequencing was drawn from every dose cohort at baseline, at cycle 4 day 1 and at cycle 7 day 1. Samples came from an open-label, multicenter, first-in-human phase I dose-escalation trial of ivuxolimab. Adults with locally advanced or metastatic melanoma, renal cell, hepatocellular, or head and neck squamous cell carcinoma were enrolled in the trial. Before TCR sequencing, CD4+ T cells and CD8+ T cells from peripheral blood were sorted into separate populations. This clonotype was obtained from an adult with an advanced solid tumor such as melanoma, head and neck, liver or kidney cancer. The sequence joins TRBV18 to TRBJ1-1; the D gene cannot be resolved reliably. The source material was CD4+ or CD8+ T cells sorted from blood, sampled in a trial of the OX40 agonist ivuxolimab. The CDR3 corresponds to CASSPDKNTEAFF. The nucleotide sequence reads TGTGCCAGCTCCCCTGACAAGAACACTGAAGCTTTCTTT. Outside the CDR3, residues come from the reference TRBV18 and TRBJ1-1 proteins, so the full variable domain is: NAGVMQNPRHLVRRRGQEARLRCSPMKGHSHVYWYRQLPEEGLKFMVYLQKENIIDESGMPKERFSAEFPKEGPSILRIQQVVRGDSAAYFCASSPDKNTEAFFGQGTRLTVV.